This TCR beta chain was profiled in a study of shared clonotypes between healthy human individuals. The method was immunoSEQ multiplex PCR; TCRdb's version includes in-frame clones alone and lacks a portion of them. The table records roughly 2.2 million clones, roughly 92% of them present only once. Trimming removed 6 bases at V and 1 base at J, with 12 bases between. The CDR3 consists of 15 residues. Germline lookup yields CDR1 MNHNS and CDR2 SASEGT. The sequencing input was naive CD4+ T cells from PBMCs. Stated subset: CD45RA+ positively selected. This receptor was identified in a man between 18 and 35 years old in good health. Some clones in this sample may be carry-over from other donors' samples. The chain links TRBV6-1 to TRBJ2-2, with D tentatively TRBD1 or TRBD2 (5 bases each). In nucleotides, the CDR3 is TGTGCCAGCAGGGTACCGGGGCAGAACACCGGGGAGCTGTTTTTT. Translating gives CASRVPGQNTGELFF.